This T cell receptor (beta chain) was recorded in a study of blood T cells in healthy people across ages. The use of a sample-barcoded 5' primer and a J-beta primer mix characterized a second PCR of roughly 6 to 11 cycles. Each CDR3 protein is one row after TCRdb ran MiXCR on the 5' RACE reads. The profile shows 1,800,000 or so distinct CDR3 sequences, 30% to 40% of them singletons. Every donor provided 7.5 to 10 milliliters of peripheral blood. Germline V CDR1 and CDR2: SNHLY, FYNNEI. The CDR3 length is 13 residues. V lost 6 bases and J 1 base, leaving 7 bases between the germline ends. Regarding the study as a whole: Measured against age, TCR beta diversity per million T cells decreased in a roughly linear manner.

As for this clonotype: Its antigen is unknown.

What was sequenced was blood. The chain combines TRBV2 with TRBJ1-5, with D possibly matching TRBD1 (5 bases). The sequence was obtained from a human donor in good health. The CDR3 loop is CASRWDSNQPQHF. The CDR3 DNA follows: TGTGCCAGCAGGTGGGACAGCAATCAGCCCCAGCATTTT.